These 13 T cell receptor beta chains were all obtained from the same sample, sequenced in a study of tumor-infiltrating lymphocytes in primary liver carcinoma. Unsorted bulk tissue of roughly 20-34 mg yielded co-extracted RNA and DNA. From approximately 450 ng total RNA, TCR beta cDNA was generated with a primer in the constant region. Each TCR beta library was derived from three nested multiplex PCR rounds that employed slightly modified ARM-PCR. It was with TRBV1-TRBV30 forward primers and a C-beta reverse primer that the first two PCR rounds were run, at around 11 cycles each. One entry per CDR3 protein, called by TCRdb with MiXCR from the multiplex PCR reads. The sample has around 80,000 distinct CDR3 sequences, 69% seen once. Sequencing input: tumor-adjacent normal liver tissue. The receptors come from a man aged 35 to 55 with primary liver carcinoma and hepatitis B virus infection.

As for this clonotype: One end of the junction is discordant with germline, which a read error may explain. In nucleotides, the CDR3 is TGTGCCAGCCGTGGGTCGGGAGAGTACAATGAGCCGTTCTTC. Its protein product is CASRGSGEYNEPFF. The chain joins TRBV28 to TRBJ2-1; a possible D gene is TRBD2 (6 bases). The CDR3 is 14 amino acids. Looked up from germline, CDR1 is MDHEN and CDR2 is SYDVKM.

In its sample, this clonotype was seen a few times. The V gene is TRBV6-6, the J gene TRBJ2-7; 10 bases are a match to TRBD2. J gave up 8 bases and V 4 bases, and 11 bases lay outside the gene matches. The CDR3 length is 15 residues. The germline gives CDR1 MNHNY, CDR2 SVGAGI (reference sequence). CDR3 residues: CASSSLTSGTYKQYF. The CDR3 DNA follows: TGTGCCAGCAGTTCCCTAACTAGCGGGACGTACAAGCAGTACTTC.

This chain joins TRBV6-6 and TRBJ2-7; 7 bases are shared with TRBD1. CDR1 and CDR2 (germline): MNHNY, SVGAGI (reference sequence). With 0 bases clipped from V and 8 bases from J, the junction kept 10 bases outside the gene matches. The CDR3 has 15 amino acids. CDR3 sequence (DNA): TGTGCCAGCAGTTACTCAAGTCACAGGGGTAGCAAGCAGTACTTC. It translates to CASSYSSHRGSKQYF.

Points on this clonotype: Here the CDR3 omits its conserved ending phenylalanine or tryptophan, so a read error is the likely source. The chain joins TRBV30 to TRBJ1-4; 7 bases map to TRBD1. Germline V gives CDR1 GTSNPN, CDR2 SVGIG (reference sequence). The CDR3 spans 13 residues. The CDR3 loop is CPVEGAGKEKLFS. CDR3 DNA sequence: TGTCCCGTGGAGGGGGCGGGAAAAGAAAAACTGTTTTCT.

About this clonotype: A much larger clone lies one base from this, so it may be a read error. V and J are TRBV28 and TRBJ2-7; TRBD2 matches at 15 bases. The CDR3 spans 17 residues. V lost 5 bases and J lost 4; bases outside the gene matches: 9. Germline V gives CDR1 MDHEN, CDR2 SYDVKM. CDR3 sequence: CASSQPGTSGRWYEQYF. In DNA form, the CDR3 reads TGTGCCAGCAGTCAACCAGGGACTAGCGGGAGGTGGTACGAGCAGTACTTC. Supplemented by reference TRBV28 and TRBJ2-7, the full variable domain reads DVKVTQSSRYLVKRTGEKVFLECVQDMDHENMFWYRQDPGLGLRLIYFSYDVKMKEKGDIPEGYSVSREKKERFSLILESASTNQTSMYLCASSQPGTSGRWYEQYFGPGTRLTVT.

This clonotype was found a few times. The junction does not match germline at one end; this may be a read error. The chain links TRBV11-3 to TRBJ2-1, with 9 nucleotides matching TRBD2. This CDR3 is built from 18 residues. CDR1 and CDR2 (germline): SGHNT, YENEEA. In DNA, the CDR3 is TGCGCCAACAGCTCATACCGCTCCGCGGGAGGGTCCTACAATGAGCAGTTCTTC. Amino acid sequence: CANSSYRSAGGSYNEQFF.

A single count supports this clonotype. The CDR3 ends on some other residue instead of the conserved phenylalanine or tryptophan, so this is likely a read error. The limits of the CDR3 on the DNA are not certain, so only TCRdb's listed CDR3 is given. The chain's CDR3 is CASGLVRFGELLY. The chain uses TRBV11-1 and TRBJ2-2. The CDR3 is 13 residues long, ends included. Germline CDR1 SGHAT, CDR2 FQDESV (reference sequence).

As for this clonotype: At one boundary the junction diverges from the germline segment, which might be a read error. J is TRBJ2-3 and V is TRBV12-3 or TRBV12-4, with a possible D match to TRBD2 (6 bases). The CDR3 covers 15 residues. The CDR3 sequence is CASSLAGGDTNTQYF. The CDR3 nucleotides are TGTGCCAGCAGTTTAGCGGGAGGAGACACAAATACGCAGTATTTT.

With respect to this clonotype: Likely a read error: the CDR3 ends without its conserved phenylalanine or tryptophan. The chain has TRBV4-3 and TRBJ2-1, with TRBD1 matching over 10 bases. Germline CDR1 is LGHNA and CDR2 is YSLEER. This CDR3 has 16 residues. In DNA form, the CDR3 reads TGTGCCAGCAGCCACGCAGGGGGACAGGGGAACAATGAGCAGTTCATC. Protein sequence: CASSHAGGQGNNEQFI.

As to this clonotype: One junction end disagrees with the germline gene, perhaps due to a read error. Here the CDR3 reads CASSYLPGTSGSWDEQLF. The CDR3 DNA is TGTGCCAGCAGTTACCTCCCCGGGACTAGCGGGAGTTGGGATGAGCAACTCTTC. The chain couples TRBV6-2 or TRBV6-3 to TRBJ2-1; 14 nucleotides match TRBD2. The germline V gene has CDR1 MNHEY and CDR2 SVGEGT. This CDR3 is 18 amino acids long.

A word on this clonotype: This may be a read error, as it is one base from a much larger clone. The chain couples TRBV6-6 to TRBJ1-5; D is unclear. In germline, CDR1 is MNHNY, CDR2 SVGAGI (reference sequence). V was trimmed by 10 bases and J by 2 bases, leaving 9 bases between them. CDR3 length: 12 amino acids. CDR3 protein: CANSRGNQPQHF. The CDR3 region has the DNA TGTGCCAACAGCCGTGGCAATCAGCCCCAGCATTTT.

Of note for this clonotype: This could be a read error, since a much larger clone is one nucleotide away. Without the conserved terminal phenylalanine or tryptophan, this CDR3 likely stems from a read error. V usage is TRBV5-1 and J usage is TRBJ2-6; a weak D match, TRBD2 (5 bases). V was cut by 3 bases and J by 0 bases, with 10 bases left in between. Germline V gene lookup returns CDR1 SGHRS and CDR2 YFSETQ. CDR3 size: 16 residues. CDR3: CASSYGGSSGANVLTL. CDR3 DNA: TGCGCCAGCAGCTACGGAGGAAGCTCTGGGGCCAACGTCCTGACTCTC.

Remarks on this clonotype: A read error is likely, as this CDR3 ends without the conserved phenylalanine or tryptophan. V usage is TRBV9 and J usage is TRBJ2-3; TRBD2 matches at 11 bases. This CDR3 comprises 16 residues. Trimming took 4 bases from V and 0 from J; bases not matched to a gene: 4. Per germline, CDR1 SGDLS and CDR2 YYNGEE. As DNA, the CDR3 is TGTGCCAGCAGCATCCTAGCGGGAGGAAGCACAGATACGCAGTATTCT. This codes for CASSILAGGSTDTQYS.